This TCR beta chain originates from a study of T cells in Graves' hyperthyroidism and ophthalmopathy. The TCR beta CDR3 regions underwent amplification using RNA transcripts as the source. The TCR CDR3 first-round RT-PCR relied on the HTBI primer set. TCRdb re-derived calls from the multiplex PCR reads in MiXCR, one entry per CDR3 protein. Here the sample spans approximately 300,000 distinct CDR3 sequences, 17% being singletons. This clonotype occurred many times. With duration under 3 months, ophthalmopathy was active: Clinical Activity Score at least 3, NOSPECS at least 4. CDR1 is LNHDA, CDR2 SQIVND, per germline (reference sequence). The CDR3 runs 19 residues. Unmatched junction bases numbered 18, after V lost 5 bases and J lost 4 bases.

Sequences were obtained from blood. The receptor comes from a woman aged 60 to 75 with Graves' ophthalmopathy. The gene calls are TRBV19 and TRBJ2-1, with TRBD1 matching over 9 bases. The CDR3 DNA follows: TGTGCCAGTAGTGTAAGGGGACGAATCGGGACAGGGATTTACAATGAGCAGTTCTTC. Encoded protein: CASSVRGRIGTGIYNEQFF. The variable domain in full, with the rest retrieved from reference TRBV19 and TRBJ2-1, is DGGITQSPKYLFRKEGQNVTLSCEQNLNHDAMYWYRQDPGQGLRLIYYSQIVNDFQKGDIAEGYSVSREKKESFPLTVTSAQKNPTAFYLCASSVRGRIGTGIYNEQFFGPGTRLTVL.